These 25 T cell receptor beta chains were all obtained from the same sample, sequenced in a study of blood T cell repertoires in COVID-19. TCRdb's table, derived via immunoSEQ multiplex PCR, lists solely in-frame clones and lacks some. The top ten clones hold less than 10% of a sample with fewer than 300,000 clones, over 75% of them seen once. Material for sequencing was peripheral blood. The receptor set was obtained from a human donor in a cohort sampled during active COVID-19.

This clone was detected only a few times. The chain uses TRBV11-2 and TRBJ2-7; D possibly corresponds to TRBD1 (6 bases). There are 13 residues in the CDR3. With 3 bases removed from V and 5 bases from J, the gap between germline ends came to 11 bases. CDR1 and CDR2 from the germline V gene are SGHAT and FQNNGV. The CDR3 loop reads CASSFRDINEQYF. CDR3 nucleotide sequence: TGTGCCAGCAGCTTTAGGGACATCAACGAGCAGTACTTC.

The rearrangement joins TRBV4-1 to TRBJ2-1; D uncertain. This CDR3 region has 13 residues. Looked up from germline, CDR1 is MGHRA and CDR2 is YSYEKL. V lost 4 bases and J lost 8, with 12 bases in between. CDR3 DNA: TGCGCCAGCAGCCCCTTTAGAGGTGATGAGCAGTTCTTC. It translates to CASSPFRGDEQFF.

This clone was observed a handful of times. The V call is TRBV4-3, the J call TRBJ1-1; 7 bases are a match to TRBD1. Germline V gene sequence: CDR1 LGHNA, CDR2 YSLEER. J was trimmed by 1 base and V by 3 bases; bases with no gene match: 8. The CDR3 has 16 amino acids. As DNA, the CDR3 is TGCGCCAGCAGCCAGGATACAGGGGTACGGAACACTGAAGCTTTCTTT. This codes for CASSQDTGVRNTEAFF.

This clone showed up just once. The rearrangement uses TRBV5-1 and TRBJ2-1; 11 nucleotides agree with TRBD2. The trim removed 4 bases at V and 7 bases at J, leaving 13 bases unmatched. Germline CDR1 reads SGHRS; CDR2 reads YFSETQ. CDR3 length: 17 amino acids. The CDR3 sequence is CASSHRTSGGARNEQFF. CDR3 coding DNA: TGCGCCAGCAGCCATCGAACTAGCGGGGGTGCGAGGAATGAGCAGTTCTTC.

The chain recombines TRBV29-1 with TRBJ2-2; TRBD1 agrees at 8 bases. V lost 4 bases and J lost 8; bases outside the gene matches: 9. Germline lookup yields CDR1 SQVTM and CDR2 ANQGSEA. CDR3 length: 14 residues. The CDR3 nucleotides read TGCAGCGTTGTGAGACAGGGGAAAATTGGGGAGCTGTTTTTT. Protein sequence: CSVVRQGKIGELFF.

This chain uses TRBV5-1 with TRBJ1-1, with D unclear. The CDR3 is 15 amino acids. Germline lookup yields CDR1 SGHRS and CDR2 YFSETQ. V shed 4 bases and J shed 4 bases, with 17 bases lying between them. CDR3 in amino acids: CASSPPEAFGTEAFF. As DNA, the CDR3 is TGCGCCAGCAGCCCCCCTGAGGCATTCGGCACTGAAGCTTTCTTT.

V is TRBV6-5 and J is TRBJ2-7, with 8 bases fitting TRBD1. The CDR3 length is 15 residues. CDR1 and CDR2 (germline): MNHEY, SVGAGI. V shed 5 bases, J shed 3 bases, and the junction held 9 bases outside the gene matches. The CDR3 spells CASSRTGLELYEQYF. CDR3 nucleotides: TGTGCCAGCAGTCGGACAGGGCTTGAACTCTACGAGCAGTACTTC.

This chain links TRBV28 with TRBJ1-6; D might be TRBD1 (5 bases). CDR1 is MDHEN, CDR2 SYDVKM, per germline. CDR3 size: 15 residues. Trimming took 4 bases from V and 0 from J, leaving 7 bases between them. The CDR3 bases are TGTGCCAGCAGTTACAGGAGCTCCTATAATTCACCCCTCCACTTT. Translating it yields CASSYRSSYNSPLHF.

This clone was detected only once. This chain connects TRBV20-1 to TRBJ1-4; 8 bases fit TRBD1. In germline, CDR1 is DFQATT, CDR2 SNEGSKA (reference sequence). The CDR3 is 11 residues long. Losses at the gene ends were 3 bases for V and 9 bases for J; bases not matched to a gene: 0. For the CDR3, the DNA is TGCAGTGCTAGCAGGGGGCAAAAACTGTTTTTT. It specifies CSASRGQKLFF.

A single count supports this clone. J is TRBJ2-2 and V is TRBV29-1, with 13 positions matching TRBD2. Germline assignment: CDR1 SQVTM and CDR2 ANQGSEA. Unmatched junction bases numbered 6, after V lost 8 bases and J lost 6 bases. The CDR3 length is 14 residues. The CDR3 spells CSYKLAGGPGELFF. The CDR3, as DNA: TGCAGCTACAAACTAGCGGGGGGGCCCGGGGAGCTGTTTTTT.

A note on this clone: This specimen includes other DNA sequences encoding the same CDR3. The chain carries TRBV19 and TRBJ2-3, with 7 nucleotides matching TRBD1. Germline loops: CDR1 LNHDA, CDR2 SQIVND (reference sequence). V trimming: 5 bases; J trimming: 3 bases; junction bases outside the gene matches: 11. The CDR3 has 16 amino acids. CDR3 nucleotide sequence: TGTGCCAGTAGTGCGTACAGGGGTAGGGGGACAGATACGCAGTATTTT. It yields the protein CASSAYRGRGTDTQYF.

The V call is TRBV3-1 (or the pseudogene TRBV3-2), the J call TRBJ2-1; D is possibly TRBD2 (6 bases). The V gene lost 5 bases and the J gene lost 5 bases, with 10 bases spanning the gap. Looked up from germline, CDR1 is LGHDT and CDR2 is YNNKEL (reference sequence). The CDR3 contains 13 residues. The chain's CDR3 is CASSGSGHNEQFF. CDR3 DNA sequence: TGTGCCAGCAGCGGTAGCGGCCACAATGAGCAGTTCTTC.

The chain couples TRBV12-3 or TRBV12-4 to TRBJ2-1; the D gene is possibly TRBD1 (5 bases). Trimming stripped 1 base from V and 9 bases from J, with 10 bases between. The CDR3 has 13 amino acids. CDR3 in DNA: TGTGCCAGCAGTTTAGGGATCCAGGGTGAGCAGTTCTTC. This translates into CASSLGIQGEQFF.

The chain has TRBV18 and TRBJ1-5; D ambiguous. V gave up 6 bases and J gave up 0 bases, with 12 bases separating them. CDR1 and CDR2 (germline): KGHSH, LQKENI. The CDR3 is made up of 15 amino acids. The CDR3: CASSLTSDSNQPQHF. CDR3 coding DNA: TGTGCCAGCTCTTTGACCAGCGATAGCAATCAGCCCCAGCATTTT.

CDR3 protein: CASSEGLAGTQETQYF. For the CDR3, the DNA is TGTGCCAGCAGTGAAGGTCTAGCGGGTACACAAGAGACCCAGTACTTC. The J gene is TRBJ2-5, the V gene TRBV6-1, with 8 bases identical to TRBD2. CDR1 is MNHNS and CDR2 is SASEGT in the germline V gene. This CDR3 contains 16 residues. Losses at the gene ends were 1 base for V and 2 bases for J; bases not matched to a gene: 6.

The rearrangement links TRBV19 to TRBJ2-1; no definite D call. This CDR3 contains 11 residues. Germline values: CDR1 LNHDA, CDR2 SQIVND (reference sequence). With 3 bases removed from V and 7 bases from J, the gap between germline ends came to 4 bases. CDR3 loop: CASSIGNEQFF. CDR3 bases: TGTGCCAGTAGTATCGGGAATGAGCAGTTCTTC.

The rearrangement uses TRBV28 and TRBJ1-6, with TRBD1 as a possible D gene (5 bases). CDR1 MDHEN and CDR2 SYDVKM come from the germline V gene. The CDR3 contains 12 residues. Trimming removed 5 bases at V and 10 bases at J, with 9 bases between. This CDR3 is CASSPGGSPLHF. As DNA, the CDR3 is TGTGCCAGCAGTCCCGGGGGATCACCCCTCCACTTT.

This clone was observed a single time. J is TRBJ1-2 and V is TRBV28, with TRBD1 matching 9 bases. Per germline, CDR1 MDHEN and CDR2 SYDVKM. The J segment lost 5 bases and the V segment lost 2 bases, leaving 3 bases of the junction unmatched. The CDR3 totals 14 residues. The CDR3 is CASSLQGQGYGYTF. CDR3 DNA sequence: TGTGCCAGCAGTTTACAGGGACAGGGTTATGGCTACACCTTC.

The chain is built from TRBV7-9 and TRBJ1-4; 7 nucleotides align to TRBD1. The CDR3 totals 15 residues. Looked up from germline, CDR1 is SEHNR and CDR2 is FQNEAQ (reference sequence). The junction had 4 bases not matched to a gene; V was cut back by 1 base and J by 5 bases. This CDR3 reads CASSLGHRGNEKLFF. DNA for the CDR3: TGTGCCAGCAGCTTAGGTCACAGGGGAAATGAAAAACTGTTTTTT.

The V and J genes are TRBV24-1 and TRBJ2-7; tentative D call: TRBD1 (6 bases). CDR1 KGHDR and CDR2 SFDVKD come from the germline V gene. V was cut by 9 bases and J by 6 bases, with 20 bases left in between. This CDR3 contains 14 residues. CDR3 nucleotide sequence: TGTGCCACCTTAAGGATGACAGGCTGGGGCGAGCAGTACTTC. Protein sequence: CATLRMTGWGEQYF.

The chain has TRBV29-1 and TRBJ1-2; no definite D call. V lost 4 bases to trimming and J lost 1 base, with 13 bases between them. CDR3 length: 14 residues. CDR1 and CDR2 from the germline V gene are SQVTM and ANQGSEA. Written as DNA, the CDR3 is TGCAGCGTTGTGGGTCGCGGGATTAACTATGGCTACACCTTC. Protein product: CSVVGRGINYGYTF.

The rearrangement joins TRBV6-5 to TRBJ1-3; D might be TRBD1 (5 bases). There are 14 residues in the CDR3. Trimming took off 7 bases at V and 0 bases at J, with 10 bases between the two ends. Germline-derived CDR1 and CDR2 are MNHEY and SVGAGI. The CDR3 DNA reads as TGTGCCAGCAAGACAGACTTCTCTGGAAACACCATATATTTT. Translated: CASKTDFSGNTIYF.

The chain has TRBV19 and TRBJ2-3, with 12 nucleotides matching TRBD2. The junction had 9 bases not matched to a gene; V was cut back by 6 bases and J by 5 bases. The germline V gene encodes CDR1 LNHDA and CDR2 SQIVND (reference sequence). This CDR3 has 16 amino acids. The CDR3, as DNA: TGTGCCAGTAGCCCTAGACTAGCGGGAGTTCTAGATACGCAGTATTTT. It encodes CASSPRLAGVLDTQYF. The full variable domain, rest sourced from reference TRBV19 and TRBJ2-3, is DGGITQSPKYLFRKEGQNVTLSCEQNLNHDAMYWYRQDPGQGLRLIYYSQIVNDFQKGDIAEGYSVSREKKESFPLTVTSAQKNPTAFYLCASSPRLAGVLDTQYFGPGTRLTVL.

There are a few counts of this clone. V gene TRBV14 combines with J gene TRBJ2-3; D remains ambiguous. The CDR3 length is 14 residues. CDR1 and CDR2 (germline): SGHDN, FVKESK. Deletions cut 0 bases from V and 2 bases from J, with 6 bases between. The DNA of the CDR3 is TGTGCCAGCAGCCAAGAGGGCCTCACAGATACGCAGTATTTT. This sequence encodes CASSQEGLTDTQYF.

The V gene is TRBV19, the J gene TRBJ1-2; 9 bases match TRBD1. The CDR3 runs 16 residues. Germline trimming cut 3 bases from V and 3 bases from J; bases unmatched to any gene: 8. Germline assignment: CDR1 LNHDA and CDR2 SQIVND (reference sequence). The CDR3 reads CASSIRGTGRDYGYTF. The CDR3 coding sequence is TGTGCCAGTAGTATTAGGGGGACAGGGCGAGACTATGGCTACACCTTC.